The 30 T cell receptor beta chains below all came from one sample that was sequenced in a study of T cells in Graves' hyperthyroidism and ophthalmopathy. TCR beta CDR3 sequences were amplified from RNA transcripts. The HTBI primer set was used in a first-round RT-PCR of the TCR CDR3. TCRdb re-derived calls from the multiplex PCR reads in MiXCR, one entry per CDR3 protein. The data contain about 770,000 distinct CDR3 sequences, 18% of them singletons. The sample taken for sequencing was blood. All receptors derive from a woman aged 45 to 65 with Graves' hyperthyroidism that later progressed to Graves' ophthalmopathy.

This clonotype showed up just a few times. The CDR3 sequence is CSARLAGLSETQYF. CDR3 nucleotide sequence: TGCAGCGCTAGACTAGCGGGGTTGTCAGAGACCCAGTACTTC. The chain uses TRBV29-1 and TRBJ2-5, with 11 bases matching TRBD2. The germline CDR1 and CDR2 sequences are SQVTM and ANQGSEA. The junction had 8 bases not matched to a gene; V was cut back by 7 bases and J by 4 bases. The CDR3 contains 14 residues.

The table lists this clonotype with many counts. In DNA form, the CDR3 reads TGTGCCAGTCGTCGAGGGGACATGAACACTGAAGCTTTCTTT. It encodes CASRRGDMNTEAFF. The chain uses TRBV2 and TRBJ1-1; the D gene is possibly TRBD1 (6 bases). Trimming took off 9 bases at V and 0 bases at J, with 14 bases between the two ends. This CDR3 has 14 residues. From germline, CDR1 is SNHLY and CDR2 FYNNEI.

This rearrangement joins TRBV7-9 to TRBJ2-1; 13 positions match TRBD2. The germline CDR1 and CDR2 sequences are SEHNR and FQNEAQ (reference sequence). V trimming: 3 bases; J trimming: 9 bases; junction bases outside the gene matches: 8. The CDR3 totals 16 residues. CDR3 loop: CASSLGLAGRVGEQFF. The CDR3 nucleotides read TGTGCCAGCAGCTTGGGACTAGCGGGGCGAGTCGGTGAGCAGTTCTTC.

In this sample, this clonotype turned up a few times. The rearrangement joins TRBV27 to TRBJ1-6; 8 positions match TRBD1. This CDR3 spans 16 amino acids. The J segment lost 4 bases and the V segment lost 3 bases, leaving 5 bases of the junction unmatched. CDR1 is MNHEY and CDR2 is SMNVEV in the germline V gene (reference sequence). This chain's CDR3 is CASSFGQGRYNSPLHF. The CDR3 nucleotides are TGTGCCAGCAGTTTCGGACAGGGAAGATATAATTCACCCCTCCACTTT.

This clonotype was seen a handful of times. J is TRBJ2-3 and V is TRBV20-1; 12 bases align to TRBD2. The CDR3 has 13 amino acids. The V gene end was trimmed by 6 bases and the J gene end by 6 bases; junction bases not matched to a gene: 4. The germline CDR1 and CDR2 sequences are DFQATT and SNEGSKA (reference sequence). The CDR3 sequence: CSAQLAGGDTQYF. The DNA for the CDR3 is TGCAGTGCGCAACTAGCGGGGGGTGATACGCAGTATTTT.

This clonotype was recorded at least ten times. V gene TRBV20-1 combines with J gene TRBJ2-7; D is possibly TRBD2 (5 bases). This CDR3 is built from 14 residues. Germline V lookup: CDR1 DFQATT, CDR2 SNEGSKA (reference sequence). Trimming pared 7 bases from V and 3 bases from J, leaving 19 bases between. This CDR3 is CSVPLDGVGYEQYF. The CDR3, as DNA: TGCAGTGTTCCACTGGACGGGGTGGGCTACGAGCAGTACTTC.

This clonotype appeared many times. This rearrangement joins TRBV3-1 to TRBJ2-7, with D perhaps matching TRBD2 (6 bases). The germline V gene has CDR1 LGHDT and CDR2 YNNKEL (reference sequence). V was shortened by 6 bases and J by 3 bases, with 15 bases between the two germline ends. This CDR3 contains 14 residues. CDR3: CASSPSAGFYEQYF. CDR3 bases: TGTGCCAGCAGTCCGTCCGCGGGATTCTACGAGCAGTACTTC.

At least ten counts were recorded for this clonotype. The chain has TRBV12-3 or TRBV12-4 and TRBJ2-5; TRBD1 aligns across 7 bases. With 5 bases clipped from V and 2 bases from J, the junction kept 5 bases outside the gene matches. This CDR3 spans 14 amino acids. In DNA, the CDR3 is TGTGCCAGCAGTCCACAGGGGACACAAGAGACCCAGTACTTC. It translates to CASSPQGTQETQYF.

This clonotype occurred many times. This chain links TRBV20-1 with TRBJ2-7, with D possibly called TRBD1 or TRBD2 (6 bases each). The CDR3 runs to 14 residues. The V gene lost 5 bases and the J gene lost 5 bases, with 19 bases spanning the gap. CDR1 and CDR2 from the germline V gene are DFQATT and SNEGSKA (reference sequence). The chain's CDR3 is CSAGTSRGVNEQYF. CDR3 DNA: TGCAGTGCTGGGACGTCGAGGGGGGTCAACGAGCAGTACTTC.

This clonotype appeared a few times. The J gene is TRBJ1-1, the V gene TRBV27, with D possibly matching TRBD1 (6 bases). CDR1 and CDR2 (germline): MNHEY, SMNVEV (reference sequence). Trimming left V 7 bases short and J 8 bases short, with 17 bases between. The CDR3 sequence is 13 residues long. In nucleotides, the CDR3 is TGTGCCAGCAAACCGGACAGCTGGAGGGAAGCTTTCTTT. Protein product: CASKPDSWREAFF.

This rearrangement joins TRBV27 to TRBJ1-5, with D possibly TRBD1 on 6 matching bases. V was shortened by 5 bases and J by 6 bases, with 17 bases between the two germline ends. Germline CDR1 MNHEY, CDR2 SMNVEV (reference sequence). The CDR3 has 15 amino acids. The CDR3 region has the DNA TGTGCCAGCAGTGACCAAACAGGGATAGGTCAGCCCCAGCATTTT. It codes for CASSDQTGIGQPQHF.

This clonotype was counted at least ten times. This chain joins TRBV11-2 and TRBJ2-1, with D perhaps TRBD1 (5 bases). V lost 2 bases, J lost 3 bases, and 8 bases lay in between. The CDR3 is 14 residues long. Per the germline V gene, CDR1 is SGHAT and CDR2 is FQNNGV. In nucleotides, the CDR3 is TGTGCCAGCAGCTTAAACAGGAACTACAATGAGCAGTTCTTC. Its translation is CASSLNRNYNEQFF.

At least ten counts were recorded for this clonotype. The chain joins TRBV11-2 to TRBJ2-3; D could derive from TRBD1 or TRBD2 (6 bases each). V shed 1 base and J shed 3 bases, with 14 bases lying between them. Germline V CDR1 and CDR2: SGHAT, FQNNGV. The CDR3 extends over 16 amino acids. DNA of the CDR3: TGTGCCAGCAGCTTAGGGGGGGCACCTGGGACAGATACGCAGTATTTT. Its translation is CASSLGGAPGTDTQYF.

This clonotype was counted a few times. The chain joins TRBV29-1 to TRBJ1-4; 9 nucleotides agree with TRBD1. Trimming took 4 bases from V and 5 from J; bases not matched to a gene: 5. There are 14 residues in the CDR3. Germline V gives CDR1 SQVTM, CDR2 ANQGSEA. CDR3 amino acids: CSVGGDRGNEKLFF. The CDR3 DNA reads as TGCAGCGTTGGGGGAGACAGGGGGAATGAAAAACTGTTTTTT.

This clonotype was counted only a few times. The chain links TRBV20-1 to TRBJ2-1; 8 bases fit TRBD2. The trim removed 1 base at V and 3 bases at J, leaving 5 bases unmatched. This CDR3 is 15 amino acids long. Germline V gives CDR1 DFQATT, CDR2 SNEGSKA (reference sequence). The CDR3 region has the DNA TGCAGTGCTAGAGCTACGCGGGGGGACTACAATGAGCAGTTCTTC. This sequence encodes CSARATRGDYNEQFF.

This chain connects TRBV18 to TRBJ1-2, with a possible D match to TRBD1 (6 bases). The germline V gene has CDR1 KGHSH and CDR2 LQKENI. Between the trimmed V and J ends, which lost 1 base and 6 bases, there was a span of 24 bases. This CDR3 contains 18 residues. The DNA for the CDR3 is TGTGCCAGCTCACCACGGACAGCACCGCCTGGTCCTTTAGATGGCTACACCTTC. Translating gives CASSPRTAPPGPLDGYTF.

J is TRBJ1-1 and V is TRBV4-2, with 10 bases aligning to TRBD1. Germline CDR1 LGHNA, CDR2 YNFKEQ. Trimming removed 4 bases from V and 2 bases from J; junction bases left unmatched: 10. The CDR3 is 17 amino acids. The CDR3 region is CASSPRDRGRVNTEAFF. CDR3 in DNA: TGTGCCAGCAGCCCCCGGGACAGGGGACGGGTTAACACTGAAGCTTTCTTT.

The V and J genes are TRBV5-1 and TRBJ1-2, with D possibly TRBD1 on 6 matching bases. Looked up from germline, CDR1 is SGHRS and CDR2 is YFSETQ. The CDR3 sequence is 14 residues long. V lost 0 bases, J lost 8 bases, and 14 bases lay in between. The CDR3 sequence is CASSLAFSGDGYTF. The CDR3 DNA reads as TGCGCCAGCAGCTTGGCCTTTTCAGGGGACGGCTACACCTTC.

V usage is TRBV10-3 and J usage is TRBJ2-1; 9 bases are shared with TRBD1. CDR1 ENHRY and CDR2 SYGVKD come from the germline V gene. Trimming removed 7 bases from V and 5 bases from J; junction bases left unmatched: 6. This CDR3 has 14 residues. DNA for the CDR3: TGTGCCATCAAAGGGACAGGGACGAACAATGAGCAGTTCTTC. This sequence encodes CAIKGTGTNNEQFF.

This clonotype has only a few counts. The chain employs TRBV6-1 and TRBJ2-3; TRBD2 agrees at 14 bases. There are 16 residues in the CDR3. After removal of 6 bases from V and 2 bases from J, the junction contained 4 bases not matched to a gene. Germline CDR1 and CDR2: MNHNS and SASEGT. As DNA, the CDR3 is TGTGCCAGCAGAAGGACTAGCGGGGGGAACACAGATACGCAGTATTTT. Translated: CASRRTSGGNTDTQYF.

The chain couples TRBV19 to TRBJ1-5; D is perhaps TRBD1 (5 bases). The CDR3 consists of 14 residues. Germline CDR1 reads LNHDA; CDR2 reads SQIVND (reference sequence). Trimming removed 7 bases at V and 7 bases at J, with 17 bases between. CDR3 coding DNA: TGTGCCAGTACCATCGGCAGGGTCGGACAGCCCCAGCATTTT. This codes for CASTIGRVGQPQHF.

This clonotype was detected ten times or more. The CDR3 nucleotides read TGTGCCATCAGTGAAGGGGGGCCTTACGAGCAGTACTTC. Translation gives CAISEGGPYEQYF. V gene TRBV10-3 combines with J gene TRBJ2-7, with D possibly called TRBD1 or TRBD2 (6 bases each). This CDR3 has 13 residues. V lost 3 bases, J lost 4 bases, and 10 bases lay in between. Germline CDR1 is ENHRY and CDR2 is SYGVKD.

This clonotype was recorded a few times. The CDR3 is CASSSSSGTGGLEQFF. CDR3 nucleotide sequence: TGTGCCAGCAGCTCTTCTTCCGGGACAGGGGGCCTTGAGCAGTTCTTC. V and J are TRBV7-3 and TRBJ2-1; 12 bases are shared with TRBD1. V shed 4 bases, J shed 9 bases, and the junction held 10 bases outside the gene matches. The CDR3 has 16 residues. Germline loops: CDR1 SGHTA, CDR2 FQGTGA. Variable domain in full (rest from reference TRBV7-3 and TRBJ2-1): GAGVSQTPSNKVTEKGKYVELRCDPISGHTALYWYRQSLGQGPEFLIYFQGTGAADDSGLPNDRFFAVRPEGSVSTLKIQRTERGDSAVYLCASSSSSGTGGLEQFFGPGTRLTVL.

Details on this clonotype: A much larger clone differs by one base, so this may be a read error. The chain is built from TRBV6-1 and TRBJ1-1, with TRBD1 identical over 7 bases. The junction had 16 bases not matched to a gene; V was cut back by 8 bases and J by 7 bases. The CDR3 is 15 amino acids. Germline lookup yields CDR1 MNHNS and CDR2 SASEGT. This CDR3 reads CASRKGTDLSGEAFF. The CDR3 nucleotides are TGTGCCAGCCGAAAAGGGACAGACCTAAGTGGTGAAGCTTTCTTT.

The chain has TRBV10-2 and TRBJ2-4; 11 bases are shared with TRBD1. CDR3 length: 18 residues. Trimming cost V 6 bases and J 2 bases; bases outside gene matches: 12. Per germline, CDR1 WSHSY and CDR2 SAAADI. CDR3 nucleotide sequence: TGCGCCAGCAGATACGGGGACAGGGGGTCCCTTTCCAAAAACATTCAGTACTTC. Its protein is CASRYGDRGSLSKNIQYF.

This clonotype was detected a few times. The chain joins TRBV7-9 to TRBJ1-2; 8 nucleotides align to TRBD1. CDR3 length equals 14 residues. V gave up 4 bases and J gave up 3 bases; unmatched junction bases: 4. Germline CDR1 SEHNR, CDR2 FQNEAQ (reference sequence). CDR3: CASSWTGIDYGYTF. CDR3 nucleotide sequence: TGTGCCAGCAGCTGGACAGGGATCGACTATGGCTACACCTTC.

The table lists this clonotype with many counts. The chain couples TRBV27 to TRBJ2-7; D gene ambiguous. Per the germline V gene, CDR1 is MNHEY and CDR2 is SMNVEV (reference sequence). There are 14 residues in the CDR3. The V end lost 4 bases, the J end lost 1 base, and 11 bases lay between the germline ends. Written as DNA, the CDR3 is TGTGCCAGCAGTTACACGGGCCTATCCTACGAGCAGTACTTC. Protein: CASSYTGLSYEQYF.

In its sample, this clonotype was seen many times. The rearrangement links TRBV3-1 to TRBJ2-7; D is uncertain. CDR1 and CDR2 (germline): LGHDT, YNNKEL (reference sequence). This CDR3 region has 12 residues. The V gene lost 4 bases and the J gene lost 0 bases, with 4 bases spanning the gap. This CDR3 is CASSPHSYEQYF. As DNA, the CDR3 is TGTGCCAGCAGCCCGCACTCCTACGAGCAGTACTTC.

This clonotype came up many times. The chain uses TRBV11-2 and TRBJ2-7, with D unclear. Germline lookup yields CDR1 SGHAT and CDR2 FQNNGV. The CDR3 is made up of 12 amino acids. V lost 2 bases to trimming and J lost 4 bases, with 6 bases between them. In DNA, the CDR3 is TGTGCCAGCAGCTTACTTATTTACGAGCAGTACTTC. Translation: CASSLLIYEQYF.

The table lists this clonotype with a few counts. The chain employs TRBV5-5 and TRBJ2-1, with 10 bases matching TRBD1. Germline V gives CDR1 SGHKS, CDR2 YYEKEE (reference sequence). The CDR3 totals 15 residues. Germline trimming cut 4 bases from V and 8 bases from J; bases unmatched to any gene: 9. The CDR3 region is CASSPGQGVQDEQFF. CDR3 nucleotide sequence: TGTGCCAGCAGCCCCGGACAGGGGGTCCAGGATGAGCAGTTCTTC.